Reported below is one T cell receptor (beta chain). This specimen includes other DNA sequences encoding the same CDR3. The data stem from a study of shared clonotypes between healthy human individuals. At the level of the study: Three CD4 naive, three CD4 memory, two CD8 naive and one CD8 memory plate were used per donor.

Naive CD8 cells lacked CD45RO, underwent positive selection for CCR7 and left out terminally differentiated effector memory CD45RA+ cells. The method was immunoSEQ multiplex PCR; TCRdb's version includes in-frame clones alone and lacks a portion of them. The sample holds approximately 840,000 clones; 90% to 97% are singletons and the top ten take roughly 0.23%. Trimming cost V 1 base and J 3 bases, with 5 bases left between them. The CDR3 totals 13 residues. Germline CDR1 SGHRS, CDR2 YFSETQ. The origin of this receptor is a man aged 25 to 40 in good health. Sequencing was carried out using naive CD8+ T cells sorted from blood. J is TRBJ2-1 and V is TRBV5-1, with D unresolved. CDR3 amino acids: CASSLRGYNEQFF. The CDR3 coding sequence is TGCGCCAGCAGCTTGCGTGGCTACAATGAGCAGTTCTTC.